Each of the 6 T cell receptor beta chains below was sequenced from the same sample in a study of PD-1 blockade in classical Hodgkin lymphoma. Data came from immunoSEQ multiplex PCR; TCRdb stores just in-frame clones and leaves some out. This sample has approximately 12,000 clones, with 65% to 85% found just once. No patient escaped relapse after autologous stem cell transplantation, and brentuximab vedotin exposure varied. The specimen was peripheral blood mononuclear cells (PBMCs), collected at baseline. Receptors originate from a human donor with classical Hodgkin lymphoma.

The chain has TRBV2 and TRBJ2-2; TRBD1 matches 8 bases. Germline V lookup: CDR1 SNHLY, CDR2 FYNNEI. The length of the CDR3 is 16 residues. V lost 3 bases and J lost 2; bases outside the gene matches: 5. CDR3 in amino acids: CASSENRGANTGELFF. The CDR3 bases are TGTGCCAGCAGTGAGAACAGGGGGGCCAACACCGGGGAGCTGTTTTTT.

The rearrangement joins TRBV4-3 to TRBJ2-7; D call uncertain. The CDR3 consists of 13 residues. The germline V gene encodes CDR1 LGHNA and CDR2 YSLEER. V was clipped by 1 base and J by 1 base, with 5 bases between them. Here the CDR3 reads CASSQGRSYEQYF. Written as DNA, the CDR3 is TGCGCCAGCAGCCAAGGCAGGTCCTACGAGCAGTACTTC.

This chain uses TRBV7-9 with TRBJ1-5; 8 bases fit TRBD1. The CDR3 length is 15 residues. Germline-derived CDR1 and CDR2 are SEHNR and FQNEAQ (reference sequence). The ends lost 4 bases at V and 6 bases at J; junction bases unmatched: 8. CDR3 in DNA: TGTGCCAGCAGCTCCGTTCAGGGGGCGGGTCAGCCCCAGCATTTT. Translation gives CASSSVQGAGQPQHF. Supplemented by reference TRBV7-9 and TRBJ1-5, the full variable domain reads DTGVSQNPRHKITKRGQNVTFRCDPISEHNRLYWYRQTLGQGPEFLTYFQNEAQLEKSRLLSDRFSAERPKGSFSTLEIQRTEQGDSAMYLCASSSVQGAGQPQHFGDGTRLSIL.

V is TRBV9 and J is TRBJ2-7; D call uncertain. Germline V gene lookup returns CDR1 SGDLS and CDR2 YYNGEE. The V end was cut by 0 bases, the J end by 2 bases, with 12 bases between. CDR3 length: 15 amino acids. CDR3 nucleotides: TGTGCCAGCAGCGTAGCGGCAGCCCACACCTACGAGCAGTACTTC. Translation: CASSVAAAHTYEQYF.

The chain links TRBV6-5 to TRBJ2-7; D remains ambiguous. V shed 2 bases and J shed 0 bases, with 8 bases lying between them. CDR3 length: 14 residues. From germline, CDR1 is MNHEY and CDR2 SVGAGI. CDR3 bases: TGTGCCAGCAGTTACGCGGAGAGCTCCTACGAGCAGTACGTC. Protein: CASSYAESSYEQYV.

CDR3 in DNA: TGTGCCAGCAGTGAATGGACTAGCGGGACTAACAATGAGCAGTTCTTC. Translated: CASSEWTSGTNNEQFF. The rearrangement uses TRBV2 and TRBJ2-1; the match to TRBD2 covers 12 bases. Germline lookup yields CDR1 SNHLY and CDR2 FYNNEI. This CDR3 region has 16 residues. Trimming took 2 bases from V and 5 from J; bases not matched to a gene: 4.